These 18 T cell receptor beta chains share one sample of origin, sequenced in a study of T cell repertoires in cytomegalovirus infection. MiXCR was run by TCRdb on the reads, yielding one entry per CDR3 protein. In the table there are some 350,000 distinct CDR3 sequences, approximately 18% of which are singletons. The sample consisted of PBMCs. The source of these receptors is a human donor in good health (CMV status not recorded). Some clones in this sample may be carry-over from other donors' samples.

The rearrangement joins TRBV6-1 to TRBJ2-5; 8 bases agree with TRBD1. V trimming: 9 bases; J trimming: 4 bases; junction bases outside the gene matches: 16. Germline loops: CDR1 MNHNS, CDR2 SASEGT. This CDR3 region has 16 residues. CDR3 nucleotides: TGTGCCAGAACGGCGGACAGGGAGGTAAAAAGAGAGACCCAGTACTTC. This encodes CARTADREVKRETQYF.

The rearrangement joins TRBV4-1 to TRBJ1-5; 7 bases align to TRBD1. V lost 4 bases and J lost 4; bases outside the gene matches: 7. The CDR3 is made up of 15 amino acids. Per the germline V gene, CDR1 is MGHRA and CDR2 is YSYEKL. In nucleotides, the CDR3 is TGCGCCAGCAGCCTTCGCAGGGGGGAAAATCAGCCCCAGCATTTT. It is translated as CASSLRRGENQPQHF.

The chain employs TRBV27 and TRBJ2-1; D perhaps matches TRBD2 (6 bases). CDR3 length: 15 amino acids. V lost 3 bases, J lost 1 base, and 10 bases lay in between. Germline CDR1 is MNHEY and CDR2 is SMNVEV (reference sequence). The CDR3 loop reads CASSFGTLSYNEQFF. CDR3 sequence (DNA): TGTGCCAGCAGTTTCGGGACTCTTTCCTACAATGAGCAGTTCTTC.

This clonotype was detected ten times or more. The rearrangement links TRBV7-2 to TRBJ2-4; D not resolved. CDR1 SGHTA and CDR2 FQGNSA come from the germline V gene. This CDR3 has 14 amino acids. Between the trimmed V and J ends, which lost 5 bases and 6 bases, there was a span of 14 bases. For the CDR3, the DNA is TGTGCCAGCAGCCCACCGGGCCGACTAAACATTCAGTACTTC. Protein: CASSPPGRLNIQYF.

This clonotype appeared a few times. The V and J genes are TRBV2 and TRBJ1-6, with unresolved D. The CDR3 runs 15 residues. Germline assignment: CDR1 SNHLY and CDR2 FYNNEI. V was trimmed by 4 bases and J by 2 bases, leaving 9 bases between them. CDR3 coding DNA: TGTGCCAGCAGTGGGCTCCCTACCTATAATTCACCCCTCCACTTT. Translating it yields CASSGLPTYNSPLHF.

This rearrangement joins TRBV6-2 or TRBV6-3 to TRBJ2-7; D is unresolved. CDR1 and CDR2 from the germline V gene are MNHEY and SVGEGT. The V gene lost 3 bases and the J gene lost 2 bases, with 17 bases spanning the gap. This CDR3 spans 16 amino acids. CDR3 sequence reads: CASSYHLSDGAYEQYF. For the CDR3, the DNA is TGTGCCAGCAGTTATCATCTTTCGGACGGAGCCTACGAGCAGTACTTC.

This clonotype appeared many times. V usage is TRBV7-2 and J usage is TRBJ2-5; 7 bases align to TRBD1. The CDR3 covers 16 residues. The germline gives CDR1 SGHTA, CDR2 FQGNSA. Trimming took 2 bases from V and 5 from J; bases not matched to a gene: 11. The CDR3 coding sequence is TGTGCCAGCAGCTTATCTTGGGCAGGGGGTCAGGAGACCCAGTACTTC. This translates into CASSLSWAGGQETQYF.

This chain connects TRBV4-1 to TRBJ2-3; D unresolved. The CDR3 runs to 13 residues. V was clipped by 3 bases and J by 2 bases, with 6 bases between them. Germline V CDR1 and CDR2: MGHRA, YSYEKL. CDR3 loop: CASSHTFTDTQYF. The CDR3 DNA is TGCGCCAGCAGCCACACCTTCACAGATACGCAGTATTTT.

V and J are TRBV24-1 and TRBJ1-2; 8 nucleotides align to TRBD1. Germline V gene lookup returns CDR1 KGHDR and CDR2 SFDVKD. CDR3 length equals 13 residues. J lost 7 bases, V lost 10 bases, and 10 bases had no gene match. CDR3 residues: CATSKTGEVGYTF. The CDR3 DNA reads TGTGCCACGAGCAAGACAGGGGAAGTTGGCTACACCTTC.

V and J are TRBV12-3 or TRBV12-4 and TRBJ2-3; tentative D call: TRBD1 (6 bases). Trimming took off 2 bases at V and 4 bases at J, with 7 bases between the two ends. The CDR3 contains 13 residues. CDR3 sequence (DNA): TGTGCCAGCAGTTTAACAGGGTCAGATACGCAGTATTTT. Encoded protein: CASSLTGSDTQYF.

The gene calls are TRBV29-1 and TRBJ2-3; no firm D call. The germline CDR1 and CDR2 sequences are SQVTM and ANQGSEA. The CDR3 is 13 residues long. The V end was cut by 6 bases, the J end by 2 bases, with 12 bases between. The CDR3 DNA is TGCAGCGTCGACGCCGAGTACACAGATACGCAGTATTTT. Its translation is CSVDAEYTDTQYF.

This chain uses TRBV2 with TRBJ1-2; D unclear. This CDR3 comprises 10 residues. Germline assignment: CDR1 SNHLY and CDR2 FYNNEI. V lost 8 bases to trimming and J lost 7 bases, with 8 bases between them. CDR3 DNA: TGTGCCAGCGGAGGGCGTGGCTACACCTTC. Its translation is CASGGRGYTF.

This clonotype was recorded at least ten times. J is TRBJ2-3 and V is TRBV11-2; D could derive from TRBD1 or TRBD2 (5 bases each). The CDR3 runs to 16 residues. Germline V gives CDR1 SGHAT, CDR2 FQNNGV. V lost 5 bases, J lost 4 bases, and 19 bases lay in between. In DNA, the CDR3 is TGTGCCAGCAGCCCGGGGCGTTATCTAGTCGCAGATACGCAGTATTTT. This sequence encodes CASSPGRYLVADTQYF.

The sample holds many counts of this clonotype. The V call is TRBV7-2, the J call TRBJ2-7; D assignment may be TRBD1 or TRBD2 (6 bases each). V lost 6 bases, J lost 1 base, and 13 bases lay in between. Germline V gives CDR1 SGHTA, CDR2 FQGNSA. This CDR3 comprises 14 residues. The CDR3 nucleotides read TGTGCCAGCAGTCTAGGGGGGACATCCTACGAGCAGTACTTC. It codes for CASSLGGTSYEQYF.

Concerning this clonotype: Just one base apart from a much larger clone, this may be a read error. This chain connects TRBV11-2 to TRBJ2-3, with 7 bases fitting TRBD2. V dropped 5 bases and J dropped 3; count of bases not matched to a gene: 5. CDR1 and CDR2 from the germline V gene are SGHAT and FQNNGV. The CDR3 extends over 14 amino acids. The CDR3 nucleotides read TGTGCCAGCAGCCCCGGACTAGAGACAGATACGCAGTATTTT. Translated: CASSPGLETDTQYF.

The chain joins TRBV11-2 to TRBJ1-1; D not certain. Trimming removed 6 bases from V and 1 base from J, with 9 bases in between. CDR1 and CDR2 from the germline V gene are SGHAT and FQNNGV. The CDR3 is made up of 13 amino acids. CDR3 sequence: CASSGEANTEAFF. CDR3 DNA sequence: TGTGCCAGCAGTGGGGAGGCGAACACTGAAGCTTTCTTT. The full variable domain, its missing parts supplied by reference TRBV11-2 and TRBJ1-1, is EAGVAQSPRYKIIEKRQSVAFWCNPISGHATLYWYQQILGQGPKLLIQFQNNGVVDDSQLPKDRFSAERLKGVDSTLKIQPAKLEDSAVYLCASSGEANTEAFFGQGTRLTVV.

This clonotype was detected ten times or more. The chain couples TRBV7-2 to TRBJ2-5; no definite D call. Germline-derived CDR1 and CDR2 are SGHTA and FQGNSA. The CDR3 sequence is 15 residues long. Trimming cost V 3 bases and J 4 bases, with 15 bases left between them. CDR3 protein: CASSFPAQKPETQYF. CDR3 nucleotides: TGTGCCAGCAGCTTCCCGGCGCAGAAACCAGAGACCCAGTACTTC. Looking up the rest from reference TRBV7-2 and TRBJ2-5 gives the full variable domain: GAGVSQSPSNKVTEKGKDVELRCDPISGHTALYWYRQSLGQGLEFLIYFQGNSAPDKSGLPSDRFSAERTGGSVSTLTIQRTQQEDSAVYLCASSFPAQKPETQYFGPGTRLLVL.

In this sample, this clonotype turned up a few times. The chain is built from TRBV7-9 and TRBJ2-1; D might be TRBD1 or TRBD2, each matching 6 bases. The germline V gene encodes CDR1 SEHNR and CDR2 FQNEAQ (reference sequence). V lost 0 bases to trimming and J lost 10 bases, with 10 bases between them. The CDR3 contains 13 residues. The CDR3 DNA sequence: TGTGCCAGCAGCTTAGCGGGGGCGGGGGAGCAGTTCTTC. Translation: CASSLAGAGEQFF.